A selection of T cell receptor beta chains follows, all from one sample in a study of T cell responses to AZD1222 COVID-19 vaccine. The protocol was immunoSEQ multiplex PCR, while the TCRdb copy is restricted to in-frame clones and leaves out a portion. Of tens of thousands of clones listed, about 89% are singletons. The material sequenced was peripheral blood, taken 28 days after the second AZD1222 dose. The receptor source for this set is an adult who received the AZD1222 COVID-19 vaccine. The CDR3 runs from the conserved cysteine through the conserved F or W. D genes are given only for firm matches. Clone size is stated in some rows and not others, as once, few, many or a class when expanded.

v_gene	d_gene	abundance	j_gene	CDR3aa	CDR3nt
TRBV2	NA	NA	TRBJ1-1	CASSEIQVFRVAEAFF	TGTGCCAGCAGTGAAATACAGGTTTTTAGGGTTGCTGAAGCTTTCTTT
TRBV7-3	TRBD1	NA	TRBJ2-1	CASSPRQGAVSEQFF	TGTGCCAGCAGCCCAAGACAGGGGGCGGTTAGTGAGCAGTTCTTC
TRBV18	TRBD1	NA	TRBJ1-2	CASSPLPGGSNYGYTF	TGTGCCAGCTCACCACTTCCAGGGGGTTCTAACTATGGCTACACCTTC
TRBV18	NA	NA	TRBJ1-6	CASSPRNNSPLHF	TGTGCCAGCTCACCACGGAATAATTCACCCCTCCACTTT
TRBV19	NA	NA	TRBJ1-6	CASSIGPNSPLHF	TGTGCCAGTAGTATAGGACCGAATTCACCCCTCCACTTT
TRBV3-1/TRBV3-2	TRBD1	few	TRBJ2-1	CASSWGTEPWNEQFF	TGTGCCAGCAGTTGGGGGACAGAACCGTGGAATGAGCAGTTCTTC
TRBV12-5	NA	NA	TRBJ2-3	CASTGGITDTQYF	TGTGCTAGTACGGGGGGCATCACAGATACGCAGTATTTT
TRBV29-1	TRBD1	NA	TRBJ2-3	CSVAGTGDSTDTQYF	TGCAGCGTTGCCGGGACAGGGGACAGCACAGATACGCAGTATTTT
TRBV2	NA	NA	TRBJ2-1	CASNLIEGTNYNEQFF	TGTGCCAGCAACCTGATCGAGGGGACCAACTACAATGAGCAGTTCTTC
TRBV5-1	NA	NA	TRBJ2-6	CASSFQVGANVLTF	TGCGCCAGCAGCTTTCAGGTAGGGGCCAACGTCCTGACTTTC
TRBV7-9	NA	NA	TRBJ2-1	CASSFGSRLTVSSYNEQFF	TGTGCCAGCAGCTTCGGGTCTAGGCTGACAGTTAGCTCCTACAATGAGCAGTTCTTC
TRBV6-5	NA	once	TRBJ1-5	CASSYSVYQPQHF	TGTGCCAGCAGTTACTCCGTATATCAGCCCCAGCATTTT
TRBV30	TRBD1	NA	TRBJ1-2	CAWGTGGYGYTF	TGTGCCTGGGGGACAGGGGGCTATGGCTACACCTTC
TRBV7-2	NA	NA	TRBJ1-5	CASSWGLPNSNQPQHF	TGTGCCAGCAGCTGGGGGCTCCCCAATAGCAATCAGCCCCAGCATTTT
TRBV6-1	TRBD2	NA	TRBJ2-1	CASSDPGLAGREQFF	TGTGCCAGCAGTGACCCGGGACTAGCGGGGAGGGAGCAGTTCTTC
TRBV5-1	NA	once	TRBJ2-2	CASSLWSVSNTGELFF	TGCGCCAGCAGCTTGTGGAGCGTGTCGAACACCGGGGAGCTGTTTTTT
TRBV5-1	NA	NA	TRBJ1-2	CASSLAGDGSFNYGYTF	TGCGCCAGCAGCTTGGCCGGGGACGGAAGTTTTAACTATGGCTACACCTTC
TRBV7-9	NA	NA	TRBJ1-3	CASSSLLDTIYF	TGTGCCAGCAGCTCGCTGTTGGACACCATATATTTT
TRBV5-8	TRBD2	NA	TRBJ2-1	CASSLAAGGSSYNEQFF	TGTGCCAGCAGCTTGGCAGCGGGGGGGAGCTCCTACAATGAGCAGTTCTTC
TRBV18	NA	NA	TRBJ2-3	CASSGWGADTQYF	TGTGCCAGCTCAGGGTGGGGCGCAGATACGCAGTATTTT
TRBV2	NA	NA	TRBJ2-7	CASRVNRALSSYEQYF	TGTGCCAGCAGGGTAAACAGGGCCCTCTCCTCCTACGAGCAGTACTTC
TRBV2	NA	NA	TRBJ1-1	CARTQQLNTEAFF	TGTGCCAGAACACAGCAATTGAACACTGAAGCTTTCTTT
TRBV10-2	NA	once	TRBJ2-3	CASSAAKDTQYF	TGCGCCAGCAGTGCGGCCAAGGATACGCAGTATTTT
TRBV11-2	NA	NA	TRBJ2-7	CASSPAGPGEQYF	TGTGCCAGCAGCCCTGCTGGCCCGGGAGAGCAGTACTTC
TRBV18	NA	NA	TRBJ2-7	CASSDRISDEQYF	TGTGCCAGCTCCGACAGGATTTCGGACGAGCAGTACTTC
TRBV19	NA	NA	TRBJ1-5	CASSGARDQPQHF	TGTGCCAGTAGTGGAGCCCGCGATCAGCCCCAGCATTTT
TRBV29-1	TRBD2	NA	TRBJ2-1	CSVEGLLNEQFF	TGCAGCGTTGAGGGACTACTGAATGAGCAGTTCTTC
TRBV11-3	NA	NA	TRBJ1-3	CASSFVALSGNTIYF	TGTGCCAGCAGCTTCGTAGCCCTCTCTGGAAACACCATATATTTT
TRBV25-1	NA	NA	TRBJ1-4	CASSEFEGFYNEKLFF	TGTGCCAGCAGTGAATTTGAGGGATTCTATAATGAAAAACTGTTTTTT
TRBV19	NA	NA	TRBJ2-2	CASSPGLTMGELFF	TGTGCCAGTAGTCCGGGACTGACGATGGGGGAGCTGTTTTTT
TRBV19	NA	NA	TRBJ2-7	CASSSTGFDEQYF	TGTGCCAGTAGTTCCACAGGTTTCGACGAGCAGTACTTC
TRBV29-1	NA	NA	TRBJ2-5	CSVVTVTQYF	TGCAGCGTGGTCACAGTAACCCAGTACTTC
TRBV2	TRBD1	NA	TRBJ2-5	CASNGQGWETQYF	TGTGCCAGCAACGGACAGGGGTGGGAGACCCAGTACTTC
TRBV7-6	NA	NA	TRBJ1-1	CASSSRTGFTEAFF	TGTGCCAGCAGCTCCCGAACAGGGTTCACTGAAGCTTTCTTT
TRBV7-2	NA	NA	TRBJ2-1	CASSFGGYNEQFF	TGTGCCAGCAGCTTCGGCGGGTACAATGAGCAGTTCTTC
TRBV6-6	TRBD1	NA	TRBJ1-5	CASRSGQGASNQPQHF	TGTGCCAGCAGGTCCGGACAGGGGGCAAGCAATCAGCCCCAGCATTTT
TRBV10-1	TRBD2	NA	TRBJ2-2	CASSDPGLAGGRAGELFF	TGCGCCAGCAGTGACCCGGGACTAGCGGGGGGTCGCGCCGGGGAGCTGTTTTTT
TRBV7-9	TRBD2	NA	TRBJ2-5	CASSPGLAGGDYQETQYF	TGTGCCAGCAGCCCTGGACTAGCGGGGGGGGACTACCAAGAGACCCAGTACTTC
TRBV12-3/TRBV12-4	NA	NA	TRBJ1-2	CASSSGSGYTF	TGTGCCAGCAGCTCAGGGTCTGGCTACACCTTC
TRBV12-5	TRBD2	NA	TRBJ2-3	CASGILLLGVAGDTDTQYF	TGTGCTAGTGGAATACTCCTTTTGGGGGTAGCGGGGGACACAGATACGCAGTATTTT
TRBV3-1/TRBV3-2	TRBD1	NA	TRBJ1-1	CASSGSDRGSEAFF	TGTGCCAGCAGCGGATCCGACAGGGGATCTGAAGCTTTCTTT
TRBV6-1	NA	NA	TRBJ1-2	CASSEGRPTWGYTF	TGTGCCAGCAGTGAAGGGAGGCCGACGTGGGGCTACACCTTC
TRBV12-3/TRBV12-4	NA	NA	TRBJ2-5	CASTRGYQETQYF	TGTGCCAGCACCCGGGGCTACCAAGAGACCCAGTACTTC
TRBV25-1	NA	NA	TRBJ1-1	CASIPGQMNTEAFF	TGTGCCAGCATTCCCGGGCAGATGAACACTGAAGCTTTCTTT
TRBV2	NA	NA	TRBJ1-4	CASSIQGWANEKLFF	TGTGCCAGCAGTATTCAGGGCTGGGCTAATGAAAAACTGTTTTTT
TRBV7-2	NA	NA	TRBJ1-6	CASSQEGLAVGNNSPLHF	TGTGCCAGCAGTCAAGAAGGGCTGGCAGTCGGGAATAATTCACCCCTCCACTTT
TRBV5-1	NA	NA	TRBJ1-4	CASSLQGTDEKLFF	TGCGCCAGCAGCTTGCAAGGGACCGATGAAAAACTGTTTTTT
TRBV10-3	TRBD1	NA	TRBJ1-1	CAISEYRGRTEAFF	TGTGCCATCAGTGAATACAGGGGGAGGACTGAAGCTTTCTTT
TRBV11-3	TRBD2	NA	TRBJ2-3	CASSPHASGGTDTQYF	TGTGCCAGCAGCCCGCACGCGAGCGGGGGAACAGATACGCAGTATTTT
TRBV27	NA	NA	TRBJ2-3	CASRGVWGTDTQYF	TGTGCCAGCAGGGGGGTCTGGGGCACAGATACGCAGTATTTT
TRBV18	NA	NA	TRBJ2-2	CASSAGRGDTGELFF	TGTGCCAGCTCCGCGGGCAGGGGAGACACCGGGGAGCTGTTTTTT
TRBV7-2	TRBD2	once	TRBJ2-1	CASSFLAGGPHEQFF	TGTGCCAGCAGCTTCCTAGCGGGGGGGCCTCATGAGCAGTTCTTC
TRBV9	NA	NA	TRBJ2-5	CASSPTLGGGETQYF	TGTGCCAGCAGCCCAACCTTGGGTGGCGGGGAGACCCAGTACTTC